Each of the 28 T cell receptor beta chains below was sequenced from the same sample in a study of T cell responses to AZD1222 COVID-19 vaccine. The repertoire was sequenced with immunoSEQ multiplex PCR; TCRdb's copy has only in-frame clones and lacks some. Of fewer than 150,000 clones in the sample, more than 75% were seen once. The specimen comprised peripheral blood, sampled on day 0 of AZD1222 vaccination. The receptor source for this set is an adult in good health.

The chain is built from TRBV3-1 (or the pseudogene TRBV3-2) and TRBJ1-1; D is ambiguous. Germline V lookup: CDR1 LGHDT, CDR2 YNNKEL (reference sequence). V lost 5 bases, J lost 1 base, and 8 bases lay in between. The CDR3 is made up of 13 amino acids. The CDR3 loop is CASSELSNTEAFF. The CDR3 DNA reads as TGTGCCAGCAGCGAGCTATCGAACACTGAAGCTTTCTTT.

The genes are TRBV5-1 and TRBJ2-3, with TRBD1 as a possible D gene (5 bases). V was pared by 0 bases and J by 3 bases, with 17 bases between. The CDR3 length is 17 residues. Germline CDR1 reads SGHRS; CDR2 reads YFSETQ. CDR3 sequence (DNA): TGCGCCAGCAGCTTGGGCCCCCAGCAAGGGGTGACAGATACGCAGTATTTT. This codes for CASSLGPQQGVTDTQYF.

As DNA, the CDR3 is TGTGCCAGCAGTCATCGGACTAGCGGGTGGTACGGCACAGATACGCAGTATTTT. Its translation is CASSHRTSGWYGTDTQYF. V usage is TRBV6-2 or TRBV6-3 and J usage is TRBJ2-3, with 11 bases aligning to TRBD2. V lost 5 bases and J lost 1; bases outside the gene matches: 11. The germline CDR1 and CDR2 sequences are MNHEY and SVGEGT. The CDR3 is made up of 18 amino acids.

The rearrangement joins TRBV19 to TRBJ2-7, with D tentatively TRBD2 (6 bases). Germline values: CDR1 LNHDA, CDR2 SQIVND (reference sequence). The CDR3 is made up of 15 amino acids. Trimming stripped 3 bases from V and 0 bases from J, with 12 bases between. CDR3 bases: TGTGCCAGTAGTATTTATGGAGGGATCTCCTACGAGCAGTACTTC. Translated, it gives CASSIYGGISYEQYF.

The chain is built from TRBV10-3 and TRBJ1-2; tentative D call: TRBD1 (5 bases). The germline V gene has CDR1 ENHRY and CDR2 SYGVKD. The CDR3 length is 15 residues. V lost 7 bases to trimming and J lost 3 bases, with 18 bases between them. The CDR3 bases are TGTGCCATCACCCCGAGCCCTGGGGCGGACTATGGCTACACCTTC. This codes for CAITPSPGADYGYTF.

This clone was seen only once. The J gene is TRBJ2-1, the V gene TRBV30, with 7 bases matching TRBD2. This CDR3 region has 13 residues. From germline, CDR1 is GTSNPN and CDR2 SVGIG (reference sequence). After removal of 3 bases from V and 10 bases from J, the junction contained 9 bases not matched to a gene. In DNA, the CDR3 is TGTGCCTGGAGCGCCTTGGGGGGGTGGGAGCAGTTCTTC. Protein sequence: CAWSALGGWEQFF.

This clone has only a few counts. The chain uses TRBV20-1 and TRBJ1-5, with D unresolved. Germline lookup yields CDR1 DFQATT and CDR2 SNEGSKA (reference sequence). CDR3 length: 9 amino acids. V lost 8 bases to trimming and J lost 3 bases, with 2 bases between them. The CDR3 nucleotides read TGCAGTTACAATCAGCCCCAGCATTTT. Translating it yields CSYNQPQHF.

The chain combines TRBV5-5 with TRBJ2-1; no clear D gene. The germline CDR1 and CDR2 sequences are SGHKS and YYEKEE (reference sequence). Trimming shortened V by 4 bases and J by 4 bases, and 15 bases separated the two germline ends. The CDR3 contains 15 residues. The CDR3 sequence is CASSAGRRNYNEQFF. CDR3 sequence (DNA): TGTGCCAGCAGCGCCGGACGTAGGAATTACAATGAGCAGTTCTTC.

The genes are TRBV7-9 and TRBJ2-7; no definite D call. Germline CDR1 is SEHNR and CDR2 is FQNEAQ (reference sequence). CDR3 length equals 12 residues. The V end lost 5 bases, the J end lost 5 bases, and 10 bases lay between the germline ends. CDR3 DNA sequence: TGTGCCAGCAGCCCCGATTCTAACGAGCAGTACTTC. Amino acid sequence: CASSPDSNEQYF.

The chain uses TRBV5-1 and TRBJ1-2; maybe TRBD1 (5 bases). The ends were cut back, 4 bases at V and 2 bases at J, with 15 bases in the middle. Germline loops: CDR1 SGHRS, CDR2 YFSETQ. This CDR3 region has 15 residues. The CDR3 protein is CASSKNSGTNYGYTF. The CDR3 DNA follows: TGCGCCAGCAGCAAAAACTCCGGGACCAACTATGGCTACACCTTC.

V and J are TRBV10-3 and TRBJ2-1; D is ambiguous. Trimming removed 2 bases at V and 3 bases at J, with 11 bases between. The CDR3 contains 15 residues. The V gene's germline CDR1 is ENHRY and CDR2 SYGVKD. The CDR3 bases are TGTGCCATCAGTGAGGCACGGACGGACTACAATGAGCAGTTCTTC. It yields the protein CAISEARTDYNEQFF.

The V call is TRBV6-5, the J call TRBJ1-1; D is uncertain. Germline loops: CDR1 MNHEY, CDR2 SVGAGI. CDR3 length: 12 amino acids. Between the trimmed V and J ends, which lost 8 bases and 5 bases, there was a span of 12 bases. The CDR3 sequence: CASLRSLTEAFF. In nucleotides, the CDR3 is TGTGCCAGCCTGAGGAGCTTAACTGAAGCTTTCTTT.

The chain employs TRBV5-6 and TRBJ2-1; D unresolved. The CDR3 extends over 15 amino acids. Germline assignment: CDR1 SGHDT and CDR2 YYEEEE. The germline V and J ends were trimmed by 0 bases and 5 bases, with 12 bases remaining between them. CDR3 DNA: TGTGCCAGCAGCTTGGTAAAGGAGTTTGACAATGAGCAGTTCTTC. Residues: CASSLVKEFDNEQFF.

The CDR3 spells CASSQEGPAGAANTIYF. In nucleotides, the CDR3 is TGTGCCAGCAGCCAAGAAGGTCCAGCCGGAGCAGCTAACACCATATATTTT. The genes are TRBV4-2 and TRBJ1-3; D is unclear. The germline gives CDR1 LGHNA, CDR2 YNFKEQ. This CDR3 comprises 17 residues. The ends were cut back, 0 bases at V and 7 bases at J, with 19 bases in the middle.

The chain uses TRBV5-1 and TRBJ2-3; a possible D gene is TRBD1 (6 bases). Between the trimmed V and J ends, which lost 0 bases and 0 bases, there was a span of 11 bases. The CDR3 extends over 16 amino acids. Germline V gene sequence: CDR1 SGHRS, CDR2 YFSETQ. The CDR3 coding sequence is TGCGCCAGCAGCTTGGTGGGACACTCTAGCACAGATACGCAGTATTTT. This sequence encodes CASSLVGHSSTDTQYF.

In this sample, this clone turned up a few times. V gene TRBV19 combines with J gene TRBJ1-5, with D possibly TRBD1 on 6 matching bases. The germline V and J ends were trimmed by 5 bases and 7 bases, with 15 bases remaining between them. The CDR3 contains 14 residues. Germline lookup yields CDR1 LNHDA and CDR2 SQIVND (reference sequence). The CDR3, as DNA: TGTGCCAGTAGTTTCCAGGGGAGGGGGCAGCCCCAGCATTTT. It yields the protein CASSFQGRGQPQHF.

V and J are TRBV19 and TRBJ2-2; D is perhaps TRBD2 (5 bases). Looked up from germline, CDR1 is LNHDA and CDR2 is SQIVND (reference sequence). V was clipped by 0 bases and J by 7 bases, with 6 bases between them. The CDR3 is 13 amino acids. This CDR3 reads CASSIERVGELFF. The CDR3, as DNA: TGTGCCAGTAGTATAGAGCGGGTCGGGGAGCTGTTTTTT.

The chain recombines TRBV19 with TRBJ2-2; maybe TRBD1 (5 bases). The V end was cut by 3 bases, the J end by 4 bases, with 9 bases between. The germline gives CDR1 LNHDA, CDR2 SQIVND (reference sequence). This CDR3 contains 14 residues. The CDR3, as DNA: TGTGCCAGTAGTATGGGGCACACCACCGGGGAGCTGTTTTTT. Residues: CASSMGHTTGELFF.

The chain combines TRBV5-1 with TRBJ1-4; no definite D call. V shed 10 bases and J shed 0 bases, with 13 bases lying between them. Germline CDR1 and CDR2: SGHRS and YFSETQ. This CDR3 is 14 amino acids long. The CDR3 DNA reads TGCGCCTCCCGCTCAGGCTCAACTAATGAAAAACTGTTTTTT. Its protein product is CASRSGSTNEKLFF.

V usage is TRBV5-6 and J usage is TRBJ2-5; either TRBD1 or TRBD2 may supply D (5 bases each). Germline V gene data show CDR1 as SGHDT and CDR2 as YYEEEE. Trimming removed 4 bases from V and 5 bases from J, with 9 bases in between. This CDR3 is built from 12 residues. CDR3 region: CASSPGRETQYF. The CDR3 bases are TGTGCCAGCAGCCCGGGGCGGGAGACCCAGTACTTC.

Worth noting for this clone: At one boundary the junction diverges from the germline segment, which might be a read error. This chain links TRBV13 with TRBJ1-2, with a possible D match to TRBD1 (5 bases). Germline V gene data show CDR1 as PRHDT and CDR2 as FYEKMQ (reference sequence). The CDR3 totals 12 residues. The CDR3 DNA reads as TGTGCCAGCAGCTTTACATCGGGGCGCCAGGCCTTC. It encodes CASSFTSGRQAF.

V gene TRBV6-5 combines with J gene TRBJ1-2; weak D call: TRBD1 (6 bases). The CDR3 runs to 13 residues. Trimming took off 5 bases at V and 8 bases at J, with 15 bases between the two ends. CDR1 MNHEY and CDR2 SVGAGI come from the germline V gene. CDR3 nucleotides: TGTGCCAGCAGTAGTTGGGGGGCGAGCGGCTACACCTTC. It codes for CASSSWGASGYTF.

The chain recombines TRBV5-1 with TRBJ1-2; maybe TRBD1 (5 bases). Trimming pared 2 bases from V and 8 bases from J, leaving 16 bases between. The CDR3 sequence is 14 residues long. In germline, CDR1 is SGHRS, CDR2 YFSETQ. CDR3 nucleotide sequence: TGCGCCAGCAGCTTATCGGGACCACCTTTAGGCTACACCTTC. It specifies CASSLSGPPLGYTF.

The chain carries TRBV27 and TRBJ1-4; 7 bases are a match to TRBD1. This CDR3 contains 15 residues. The junction had 3 bases not matched to a gene; V was cut back by 5 bases and J by 0 bases. Germline-derived CDR1 and CDR2 are MNHEY and SMNVEV (reference sequence). The CDR3 here is CASSGTDATNEKLFF. The CDR3 coding sequence is TGTGCCAGCAGTGGGACAGATGCAACTAATGAAAAACTGTTTTTT.

The rearrangement joins TRBV9 to TRBJ2-2; TRBD2 might be the D (5 bases). The CDR3 covers 16 residues. V dropped 0 bases and J dropped 5 bases, with 14 bases sitting between them. CDR1 SGDLS and CDR2 YYNGEE come from the germline V gene. The CDR3 region has the DNA TGTGCCAGCAGCGTAGGGACTGGTTATAGGACCGGGGAGCTGTTTTTT. This translates into CASSVGTGYRTGELFF.

The chain combines TRBV9 with TRBJ2-7; D remains unclear. This CDR3 spans 13 amino acids. Trimming pared 2 bases from V and 2 bases from J, leaving 8 bases between. Germline V gene lookup returns CDR1 SGDLS and CDR2 YYNGEE. The DNA for the CDR3 is TGTGCCAGCAGCGTCGACGGAACCTACGAGCAGTACTTC. Protein product: CASSVDGTYEQYF.

The chain couples TRBV19 to TRBJ1-1; perhaps TRBD1 as D (5 bases). The CDR3 has 13 residues. Trimming removed 4 bases from V and 4 bases from J, with 10 bases in between. The V gene's germline CDR1 is LNHDA and CDR2 SQIVND (reference sequence). CDR3 coding DNA: TGTGCCAGTAGTACCCGGGGGAGCACTGAAGCTTTCTTT. Its protein product is CASSTRGSTEAFF.

The chain employs TRBV6-5 and TRBJ1-6, with D tentatively TRBD1 (6 bases). Germline assignment: CDR1 MNHEY and CDR2 SVGAGI. Trimming left V 6 bases short and J 9 bases short, with 9 bases between. The CDR3 is made up of 12 amino acids. CDR3 in amino acids: CASRRGGSPLHF. In DNA form, the CDR3 reads TGTGCCAGCAGAAGGGGGGGTTCACCCCTCCACTTT.